One and the same sample provided the 12 T cell receptor beta chains below, sequenced in a study of T-cell reconstitution after alpha-beta-depleted transplantation in children (dated by TCRdb to about 2016). Library method: PCR. The sequencer listed for this sample is Illumina HiSeq 2500. Molecular barcoding was employed in the preparation of TCR libraries, with unique molecular identifiers being used to normalize TCRbeta repertoire quantification. TCRdb reran the public reads through fastp at Q25 and MiXCR, keeping productive beta chains. Each CDR3 protein gets just one entry, which takes the most common genes and DNA from the rows behind it. The table for this sample lists 150,000 to 250,000 distinct CDR3 sequences; roughly 14% of them were counted only once. In total, the top ten clones hold approximately 13% of the sample. Sequences were derived from PBMCs from the stem cell graft donor, sampled from the stem cell graft. The receptors were gathered from a human donor who donated a stem cell graft to a child with acute lymphoblastic leukemia.

Many counts were recorded for this clonotype. The chain joins TRBV5-1 to TRBJ2-7, with a tentative D call TRBD1 (7 bases). This CDR3 is 15 amino acids long. The germline V and J ends were trimmed by 3 bases and 4 bases, with 17 bases remaining between them. Germline V CDR1 and CDR2: SGHRS, YFSETQ. The CDR3 nucleotides read TGCGCCAGCAGCTCAAACAGGGGTGGAGGGTACGAGCAGTACTTC. Encoded protein: CASSSNRGGGYEQYF.

The chain links TRBV5-1 to TRBJ2-3, with D possibly being TRBD2 (5 bases). CDR3 size: 14 residues. In germline, CDR1 is SGHRS, CDR2 YFSETQ. V lost 7 bases to trimming and J lost 2 bases, with 14 bases between them. The DNA of the CDR3 is TGCGCCAGCGCCAGCGGCCCTTCCACAGATACGCAGTATTTT. Translation: CASASGPSTDTQYF.

With regard to this clonotype: A much larger clone is a single base away; this may be a read error. The chain joins TRBV6-5 to TRBJ2-1; 9 nucleotides align to TRBD2. CDR1 MNHEY and CDR2 SVGAGI come from the germline V gene. V shed 0 bases and J 5 bases; nucleotides not matched to a gene: 11. The CDR3 is made up of 18 amino acids. CDR3 sequence: CASSYSRAGGRVHNEQFF. The CDR3, as DNA: TGTGCCAGCAGTTACTCGAGGGCTGGCGGGAGGGTACACAATGAGCAGTTCTTC.

In this sample, this clonotype turned up many times. This CDR3 is CASSLVPISPDTQYF. CDR3 coding DNA: TGTGCCAGCAGCTTGGTCCCCATTTCACCAGATACGCAGTATTTT. The genes are TRBV5-5 and TRBJ2-3; D not certain. Between the trimmed V and J ends, which lost 0 bases and 4 bases, there was a span of 12 bases. The CDR3 length is 15 residues. Looked up from germline, CDR1 is SGHKS and CDR2 is YYEKEE (reference sequence).

The chain uses TRBV7-9 and TRBJ2-3; 7 bases are shared with TRBD2. V dropped 4 bases and J dropped 1; count of bases not matched to a gene: 8. Germline loops: CDR1 SEHNR, CDR2 FQNEAQ (reference sequence). The CDR3 runs 16 residues. The CDR3 DNA reads TGTGCCAGCAGCTCTCTAGCGGACACTCGCACAGATACGCAGTATTTT. Its translation: CASSSLADTRTDTQYF. The full variable domain, rest sourced from reference TRBV7-9 and TRBJ2-3, is DTGVSQNPRHKITKRGQNVTFRCDPISEHNRLYWYRQTLGQGPEFLTYFQNEAQLEKSRLLSDRFSAERPKGSFSTLEIQRTEQGDSAMYLCASSSLADTRTDTQYFGPGTRLTVL.

At least ten counts were recorded for this clonotype. V is TRBV9 and J is TRBJ2-2; 7 bases line up with TRBD1. The CDR3 runs to 15 residues. Germline CDR1 SGDLS, CDR2 YYNGEE. The V gene end was trimmed by 0 bases and the J gene end by 4 bases; junction bases not matched to a gene: 3. The CDR3 spells CASSVGDRPTGELFF. In DNA, the CDR3 is TGTGCCAGCAGCGTAGGGGACAGACCCACCGGGGAGCTGTTTTTT.

This clonotype was observed at least ten times. Here the CDR3 reads CSARDAKQETQYF. CDR3 nucleotides: TGCAGTGCTAGAGATGCCAAACAAGAGACCCAGTACTTC. This chain joins TRBV20-1 and TRBJ2-5; D not resolved. The CDR3 loop spans 13 amino acids. The V gene's germline CDR1 is DFQATT and CDR2 SNEGSKA (reference sequence). Trimming removed 0 bases at V and 2 bases at J, with 7 bases between.

J is TRBJ1-1 and V is TRBV11-2, with D tentatively TRBD1 (6 bases). The germline CDR1 and CDR2 sequences are SGHAT and FQNNGV. This CDR3 contains 15 residues. Deletions cut 3 bases from V and 0 bases from J, with 11 bases between. CDR3 residues: CASSFRGGLNTEAFF. For the CDR3, the DNA is TGTGCCAGCAGCTTTAGAGGGGGACTGAACACTGAAGCTTTCTTT.

This clonotype was recorded at least ten times. CDR3 in DNA: TGTGCCAGCAACCCGACAGGGGGCAACGACGAGCAGTACTTC. As protein: CASNPTGGNDEQYF. This sequence joins TRBV7-9 and TRBJ2-7, with TRBD1 identical over 10 bases. V gave up 7 bases and J gave up 5 bases; unmatched junction bases: 8. The CDR3 contains 14 residues. CDR1 is SEHNR, CDR2 FQNEAQ, per germline (reference sequence).

This clonotype has a handful of counts. V usage is TRBV3-1 and J usage is TRBJ2-3; TRBD2 might be the D (5 bases). Looked up from germline, CDR1 is LGHDT and CDR2 is YNNKEL (reference sequence). Trimming shortened V by 0 bases and J by 10 bases, and 14 bases separated the two germline ends. This CDR3 comprises 14 residues. The chain's CDR3 is CASSQEMAGRSQYF. The CDR3 coding sequence is TGTGCCAGCAGCCAAGAGATGGCGGGCCGGTCGCAGTATTTT.

CDR3 loop: CASSYTLQAGGWEQYF. Here the CDR3 DNA reads TGTGCCAGCAGTTACACTCTCCAAGCGGGAGGGTGGGAGCAGTACTTC. The chain combines TRBV12-3 or TRBV12-4 with TRBJ2-7, with 10 positions matching TRBD2. Trimming took 4 bases from V and 7 from J; bases not matched to a gene: 13. The CDR3 runs to 16 residues.

This clonotype was recorded at least ten times. The chain couples TRBV20-1 to TRBJ2-7, with D perhaps TRBD2 (5 bases). Trimming stripped 3 bases from V and 0 bases from J, with 27 bases between. There are 19 residues in the CDR3. Per germline, CDR1 DFQATT and CDR2 SNEGSKA (reference sequence). The CDR3 sequence is CSASDNLNLEAESSYEQYF. As DNA, the CDR3 is TGCAGTGCTAGTGATAACCTAAACTTAGAAGCGGAGAGCTCCTACGAGCAGTACTTC.